This T cell receptor beta chain was captured in a study of blood T cell repertoires in COVID-19. The wider study: Some COVID-19 samples were acute and others convalescent; all came from the United States, Italy and Spain. The cDNA or gDNA used as material had been derived from T cells, B-cell-depleted T cells, or PBMCs.

Source study methods: Estimated nucleated cell counts came from reference gene primer amplification. Sequencing was performed with immunoSEQ multiplex PCR; in TCRdb, only in-frame clones are kept and a portion is missing. V, J and clone size derive from that table, while D and trimming were established from the DNA sequence. The sample lists under 200,000 clones, about 89% seen once, with 2.5% in the top ten. Germline-derived CDR1 and CDR2 are LGHDT and YNNKEL (reference sequence). This CDR3 spans 17 amino acids. After removal of 4 bases from V and 3 bases from J, the junction contained 8 bases not matched to a gene.

The material sequenced was peripheral blood. The rearrangement joins TRBV3-1 (or the pseudogene TRBV3-2) to TRBJ2-6, with 8 bases lining up with TRBD2. The receptor comes from a man aged 35 to 55 with active or convalescent COVID-19. The CDR3 DNA reads as TGTGCCAGCAGCCGCCCCCGGGGGGGCCTTGGGGCCAACGTCCTGACTTTC. Its translation: CASSRPRGGLGANVLTF.